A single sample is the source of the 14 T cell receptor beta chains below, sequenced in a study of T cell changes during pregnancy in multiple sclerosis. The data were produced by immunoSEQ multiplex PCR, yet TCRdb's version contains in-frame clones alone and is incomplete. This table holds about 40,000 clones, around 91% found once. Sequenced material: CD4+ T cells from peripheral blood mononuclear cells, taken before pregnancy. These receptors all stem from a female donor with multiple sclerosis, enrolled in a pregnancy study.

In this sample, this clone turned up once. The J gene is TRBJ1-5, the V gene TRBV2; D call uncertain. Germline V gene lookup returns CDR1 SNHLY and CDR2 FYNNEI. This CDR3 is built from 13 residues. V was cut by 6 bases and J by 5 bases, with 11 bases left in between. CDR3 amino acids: CASSGRADQPQHF. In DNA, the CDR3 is TGTGCCAGCAGCGGGCGGGCTGATCAGCCCCAGCATTTT.

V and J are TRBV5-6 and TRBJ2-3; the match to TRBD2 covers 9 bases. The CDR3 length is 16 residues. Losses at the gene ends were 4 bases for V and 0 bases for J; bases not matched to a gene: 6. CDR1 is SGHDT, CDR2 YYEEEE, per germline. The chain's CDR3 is CASSGGLAESTDTQYF. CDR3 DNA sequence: TGTGCCAGCAGCGGGGGACTAGCCGAGAGCACAGATACGCAGTATTTT.

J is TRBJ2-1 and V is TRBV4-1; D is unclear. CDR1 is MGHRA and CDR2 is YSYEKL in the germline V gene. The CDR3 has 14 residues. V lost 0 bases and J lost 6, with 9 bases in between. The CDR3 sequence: CASSQEPPGNEQFF. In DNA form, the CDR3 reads TGCGCCAGCAGCCAAGAACCCCCAGGCAATGAGCAGTTCTTC.

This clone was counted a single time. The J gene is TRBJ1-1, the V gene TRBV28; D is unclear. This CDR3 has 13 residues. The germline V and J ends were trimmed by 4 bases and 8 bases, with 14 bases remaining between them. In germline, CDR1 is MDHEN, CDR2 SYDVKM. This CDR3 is CASSSTLGGEAFF. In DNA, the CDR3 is TGTGCCAGCAGTTCCACCCTGGGAGGAGAAGCTTTCTTT.

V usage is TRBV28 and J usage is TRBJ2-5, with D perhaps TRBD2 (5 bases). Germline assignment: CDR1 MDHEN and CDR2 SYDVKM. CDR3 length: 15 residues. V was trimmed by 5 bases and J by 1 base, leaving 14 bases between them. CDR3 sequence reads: CASSPPPGSQETQYF. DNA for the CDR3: TGTGCCAGCAGTCCTCCGCCGGGGTCCCAAGAGACCCAGTACTTC.

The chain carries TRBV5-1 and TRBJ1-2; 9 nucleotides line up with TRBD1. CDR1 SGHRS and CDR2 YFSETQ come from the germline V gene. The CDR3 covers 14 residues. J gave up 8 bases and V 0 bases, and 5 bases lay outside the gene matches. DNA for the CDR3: TGCGCCAGCAGCTTGGACAGGGGGCGTGGAGGCTACACCTTC. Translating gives CASSLDRGRGGYTF.

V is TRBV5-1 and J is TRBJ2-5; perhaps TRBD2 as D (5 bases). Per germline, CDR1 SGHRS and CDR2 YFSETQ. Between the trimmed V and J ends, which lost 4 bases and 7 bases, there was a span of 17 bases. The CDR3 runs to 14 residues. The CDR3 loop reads CASSTPGSTGTQYF. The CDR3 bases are TGCGCCAGCAGCACCCCGGGATCCACGGGGACCCAGTACTTC.

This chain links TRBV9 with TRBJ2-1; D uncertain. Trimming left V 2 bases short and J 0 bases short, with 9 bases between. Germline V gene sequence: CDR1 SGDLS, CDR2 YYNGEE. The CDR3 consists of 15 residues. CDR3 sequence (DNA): TGTGCCAGCAGCGTTTCTCCGAGCTCCTACAATGAGCAGTTCTTC. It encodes CASSVSPSSYNEQFF.

CDR3 sequence: CASRKTAENTEAFF. Here the CDR3 DNA reads TGTGCCAGCAGGAAGACAGCCGAGAACACTGAAGCTTTCTTT. The rearrangement uses TRBV6-1 and TRBJ1-1, with D perhaps matching TRBD1 (5 bases). V lost 6 bases and J 1 base, leaving 12 bases between the germline ends. This CDR3 has 14 amino acids. In germline, CDR1 is MNHNS, CDR2 SASEGT.

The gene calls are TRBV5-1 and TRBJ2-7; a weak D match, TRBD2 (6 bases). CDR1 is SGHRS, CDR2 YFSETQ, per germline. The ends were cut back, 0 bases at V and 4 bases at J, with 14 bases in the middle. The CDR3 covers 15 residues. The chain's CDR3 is CASSLAAGPPYEQYF. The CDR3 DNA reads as TGCGCCAGCAGCTTGGCGGCGGGACCGCCTTACGAGCAGTACTTC. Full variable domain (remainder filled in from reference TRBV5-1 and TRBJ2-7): KAGVTQTPRYLIKTRGQQVTLSCSPISGHRSVSWYQQTPGQGLQFLFEYFSETQRNKGNFPGRFSGRQFSNSRSEMNVSTLELGDSALYLCASSLAAGPPYEQYFGPGTRLTVT.

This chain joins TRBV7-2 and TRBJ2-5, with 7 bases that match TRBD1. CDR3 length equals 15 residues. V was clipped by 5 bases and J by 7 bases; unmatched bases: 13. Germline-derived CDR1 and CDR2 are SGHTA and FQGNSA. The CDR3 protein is CASSPTRQGRGTQYF. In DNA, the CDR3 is TGTGCCAGCAGCCCCACCCGACAGGGTCGGGGGACCCAGTACTTC. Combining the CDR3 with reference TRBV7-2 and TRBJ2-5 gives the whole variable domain GAGVSQSPSNKVTEKGKDVELRCDPISGHTALYWYRQSLGQGLEFLIYFQGNSAPDKSGLPSDRFSAERTGGSVSTLTIQRTQQEDSAVYLCASSPTRQGRGTQYFGPGTRLLVL.

The CDR3 nucleotides are TGTGCCAGCAGCCCCCAGTCCGGGACAGGGGGTGGCGGGGAGCTGTTTTTT. Translating it yields CASSPQSGTGGGGELFF. The genes are TRBV7-2 and TRBJ2-2; 11 nucleotides line up with TRBD1. V lost 5 bases, J lost 7 bases, and 12 bases stayed unmatched. CDR3 size: 17 residues. In germline, CDR1 is SGHTA, CDR2 FQGNSA.

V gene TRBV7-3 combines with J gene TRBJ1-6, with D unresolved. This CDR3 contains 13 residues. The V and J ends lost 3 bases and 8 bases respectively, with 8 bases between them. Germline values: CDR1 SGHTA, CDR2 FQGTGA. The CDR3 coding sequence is TGTGCCAGCAGCTTTAATCTAGATTCACCCCTCCACTTT. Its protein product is CASSFNLDSPLHF.

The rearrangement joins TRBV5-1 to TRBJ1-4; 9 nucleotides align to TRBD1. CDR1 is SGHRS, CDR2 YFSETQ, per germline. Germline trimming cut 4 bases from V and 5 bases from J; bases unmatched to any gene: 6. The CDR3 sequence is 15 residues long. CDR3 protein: CASSISTGGNEKLFF. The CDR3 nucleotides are TGCGCCAGCAGCATCTCGACAGGGGGAAATGAAAAACTGTTTTTT.